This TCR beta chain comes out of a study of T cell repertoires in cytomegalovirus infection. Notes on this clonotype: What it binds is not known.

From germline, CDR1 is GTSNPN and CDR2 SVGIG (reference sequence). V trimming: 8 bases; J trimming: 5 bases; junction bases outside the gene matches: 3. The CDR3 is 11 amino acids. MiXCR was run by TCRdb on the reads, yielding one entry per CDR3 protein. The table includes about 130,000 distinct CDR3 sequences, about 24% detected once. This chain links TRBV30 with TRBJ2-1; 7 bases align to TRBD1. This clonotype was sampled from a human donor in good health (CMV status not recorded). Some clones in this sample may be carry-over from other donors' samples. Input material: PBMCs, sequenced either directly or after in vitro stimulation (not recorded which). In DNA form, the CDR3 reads TGTGCCGGGACAGAGAACAATGAGCAGTTCTTC. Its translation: CAGTENNEQFF. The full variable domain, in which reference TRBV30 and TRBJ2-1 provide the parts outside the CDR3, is SQTIHQWPATLVQPVGSPLSLECTVEGTSNPNLYWYRQAAGRGLQLLFYSVGIGQISSEVPQNLSASRPQDRQFILSSKKLLLSDSGFYLCAGTENNEQFFGPGTRLTVL.